The clone carrying this T cell receptor beta chain was seen only once. The antigen remains undetermined. The data were taken from a study of T cell responses to AZD1222 COVID-19 vaccine. TCRdb's copy holds only in-frame clones and misses some; the assay was immunoSEQ multiplex PCR. Of 150,000 to 170,000 clones listed, about 88% are singletons. Study-level findings and limits: Among those given AZD1222, only 6 or 7 were seropositive at baseline.

The receptor was derived from an adult in good health. The sequencing here drew on peripheral blood, taken on day 0 of AZD1222 vaccination.

CDR3 loop: CASSYSGADTEAFF. CDR3 coding DNA: TGTGCCAGCAGTTACTCAGGAGCGGACACTGAAGCTTTCTTT. The chain combines TRBV6-6 with TRBJ1-1; no reliable D call. Germline V lookup: CDR1 MNHNY, CDR2 SVGAGI (reference sequence). V lost 0 bases and J lost 3, with 8 bases in between. This CDR3 is 14 amino acids long.